This T cell receptor beta chain appears in the sequencing data of a study of a mutant IDH1 vaccine in newly diagnosed glioma. Study-level background: Every participant had undergone radiotherapy, temozolomide, or both before, and most underwent both.

Comments on this clone: Its antigen is still unknown.

Germline V gives CDR1 SGHTA, CDR2 FQGNSA. The CDR3 runs 13 residues. V lost 5 bases, J lost 5 bases, and 12 bases lay in between. Sequencing used immunoSEQ multiplex PCR; TCRdb keeps in-frame clones, though not all of them. The table shows 50,000 to 60,000 clones, with under 90% occurring only once. Time point defined: week 23, last vaccination. In every dose of vaccine, 300 ug of mutant IDH1 20-mer peptide was given alongside topical imiquimod. This specimen consisted of PBMCs, obtained from a glioma patient whose treatment included an IDH1 peptide vaccine. This clonotype originated in a man aged 35-49 years with glioma. The genes are TRBV7-2 and TRBJ2-5; TRBD1 or TRBD2 may be the D gene (6 bases each). DNA of the CDR3: TGTGCCAGCAGCCCGGGGGCAGGGGAGACCCAGTACTTC. Translation: CASSPGAGETQYF.